Each of the 16 T cell receptor beta chains below was sequenced from the same sample in a study of T cell responses to AZD1222 COVID-19 vaccine. The repertoire was sequenced with immunoSEQ multiplex PCR; TCRdb's copy has only in-frame clones and lacks some. The sample has about 150,000 clones; around 92% are singletons. The sample consisted of peripheral blood, taken on day 0 of AZD1222 vaccination. These receptors originate from an adult in good health.

This chain joins TRBV7-2 and TRBJ1-5, with no clear D. Germline CDR1 is SGHTA and CDR2 is FQGNSA. Trimming shortened V by 2 bases and J by 4 bases, and 12 bases separated the two germline ends. The CDR3 contains 15 residues. The CDR3 coding sequence is TGTGCCAGCAGCTTACTGGACGCTATAAATCAGCCCCAGCATTTT. Translated: CASSLLDAINQPQHF.

The chain carries TRBV29-1 and TRBJ1-4, with D possibly being TRBD1 (5 bases). Germline CDR1 is SQVTM and CDR2 is ANQGSEA. Trimming stripped 7 bases from V and 3 bases from J, with 9 bases between. CDR3 length: 12 amino acids. CDR3 nucleotides: TGCAGCGCATGGGGGTCTAATGAAAAACTGTTTTTT. This encodes CSAWGSNEKLFF.

The rearrangement links TRBV6-6 to TRBJ2-4; 8 bases match TRBD2. Looked up from germline, CDR1 is MNHNY and CDR2 is SVGAGI (reference sequence). The CDR3 length is 15 residues. Trimming took 0 bases from V and 8 from J; bases not matched to a gene: 6. CDR3: CASSYSLTGGDIQYF. In DNA form, the CDR3 reads TGTGCCAGCAGTTACTCTTTGACGGGAGGGGACATTCAGTACTTC.

This chain joins TRBV6-6 and TRBJ1-2; TRBD1 aligns across 7 bases. Trimming took 5 bases from V and 8 from J; bases not matched to a gene: 5. Germline assignment: CDR1 MNHNY and CDR2 SVGAGI (reference sequence). The CDR3 runs 12 residues. Written as DNA, the CDR3 is TGTGCCAGCAGTGGACAGGTCGGCGGCTACACCTTC. Translating it yields CASSGQVGGYTF.

This chain joins TRBV10-3 and TRBJ1-1; 9 nucleotides align to TRBD1. This CDR3 has 15 residues. CDR1 is ENHRY and CDR2 is SYGVKD in the germline V gene. V shed 8 bases and J 4 bases; nucleotides not matched to a gene: 11. The CDR3 protein is CAIGGRPQGATEAFF. DNA of the CDR3: TGTGCCATCGGGGGTCGCCCACAGGGGGCCACTGAAGCTTTCTTT.

The chain has TRBV5-6 and TRBJ2-7; D is ambiguous. This CDR3 contains 16 residues. Germline-derived CDR1 and CDR2 are SGHDT and YYEEEE. V dropped 0 bases and J dropped 3 bases, with 16 bases sitting between them. The CDR3 DNA follows: TGTGCCAGCAGCTTGGACCAGGTGGCGGCTGACTACGAGCAGTACTTC. Translating gives CASSLDQVAADYEQYF.

The chain joins TRBV11-1 to TRBJ2-5; tentatively, D is TRBD2 (6 bases). The ends were cut back, 7 bases at V and 5 bases at J, with 23 bases in the middle. The CDR3 runs to 16 residues. Germline lookup yields CDR1 SGHAT and CDR2 FQDESV (reference sequence). CDR3 sequence (DNA): TGTGCCAGCACCAATCGGGGAGGCGACTTCTTGGAGACCCAGTACTTC. This translates into CASTNRGGDFLETQYF.

This sequence joins TRBV4-1 and TRBJ1-1; D is undetermined. V dropped 4 bases and J dropped 1 base, with 10 bases sitting between them. The CDR3 consists of 14 residues. In germline, CDR1 is MGHRA, CDR2 YSYEKL. Here the CDR3 DNA reads TGCGCCAGCAGCCTCCCCGGACCGAACACTGAAGCTTTCTTT. Translating it yields CASSLPGPNTEAFF.

V usage is TRBV6-5 and J usage is TRBJ1-4; D might be TRBD1 (5 bases). The ends were cut back, 4 bases at V and 8 bases at J, with 14 bases in the middle. The CDR3 has 14 residues. Germline V gene data show CDR1 as MNHEY and CDR2 as SVGAGI. CDR3 residues: CASSSKGAGEKLFF. CDR3 nucleotides: TGTGCCAGCAGTTCTAAGGGTGCAGGGGAAAAACTGTTTTTT.

The chain combines TRBV5-6 with TRBJ2-7, with TRBD1 matching 8 bases. V dropped 2 bases and J dropped 2; count of bases not matched to a gene: 9. Per germline, CDR1 SGHDT and CDR2 YYEEEE. This CDR3 is built from 16 residues. The CDR3 DNA reads TGTGCCAGCAGCTTACAAGGGGGACAGGCGGCCTACGAGCAGTACTTC. Protein: CASSLQGGQAAYEQYF.

This chain connects TRBV6-8 to TRBJ1-4, with TRBD1 as a possible D gene (6 bases). V was pared by 5 bases and J by 8 bases, with 18 bases between. This CDR3 comprises 15 residues. Germline CDR1 and CDR2: MNHGY and SAAAGT. CDR3 coding DNA: TGTGCCAGCAGTCAGCACAGGGAGGTTGAAGAAAAACTGTTTTTT. It encodes CASSQHREVEEKLFF.

V usage is TRBV4-3 and J usage is TRBJ1-2, with D possibly matching TRBD1 (5 bases). Germline lookup yields CDR1 LGHNA and CDR2 YSLEER. The germline V and J ends were trimmed by 4 bases and 6 bases, with 12 bases remaining between them. The CDR3 totals 13 residues. The CDR3 bases are TGCGCCAGCAGCCGGGATGGGACGGATGGCTACACCTTC. This codes for CASSRDGTDGYTF.

The chain couples TRBV18 to TRBJ1-5; D not resolved. From germline, CDR1 is KGHSH and CDR2 LQKENI. Trimming took 6 bases from V and 5 from J, leaving 11 bases between them. This CDR3 has 13 residues. The DNA of the CDR3 is TGTGCCAGCTCTCTCGCAAGGGATCAGCCCCAGCATTTT. This gives the protein CASSLARDQPQHF.

This chain connects TRBV6-4 to TRBJ2-1, with D maybe TRBD2 (6 bases). The germline V and J ends were trimmed by 6 bases and 7 bases, with 19 bases remaining between them. Germline CDR1 and CDR2: MRHNA and SNTAGT. The CDR3 extends over 15 amino acids. CDR3 amino acids: CASSAKLGGGNEQFF. CDR3 sequence (DNA): TGTGCCAGCAGCGCAAAACTCGGGGGTGGGAATGAGCAGTTCTTC.

This chain joins TRBV19 and TRBJ1-4; D gene ambiguous. CDR1 is LNHDA and CDR2 is SQIVND in the germline V gene (reference sequence). The CDR3 covers 15 residues. Trimming removed 0 bases from V and 8 bases from J, with 13 bases in between. CDR3: CASSIDLPAAEKLFF. Written as DNA, the CDR3 is TGTGCCAGTAGTATAGATCTCCCCGCAGCAGAAAAACTGTTTTTT.

This chain uses TRBV7-2 with TRBJ2-3; the D gene is possibly TRBD2 (6 bases). CDR1 and CDR2 from the germline V gene are SGHTA and FQGNSA. The CDR3 length is 15 residues. The V and J ends lost 5 bases and 2 bases respectively, with 14 bases between them. The CDR3 sequence is CASSLLAVITDTQYF. The CDR3 nucleotides read TGTGCCAGCAGCCTGTTAGCGGTAATCACAGATACGCAGTATTTT.